One sample yielded the 5 T cell receptor beta chains listed below, sequenced in a study of cytomegalovirus exposure and HLA in healthy donors. Repertoires were generated with immunoSEQ multiplex PCR, while TCRdb's copy carries only in-frame clones and drops some. The profile shows around 300,000 clones, 87% of them singletons. Input material: PBMCs. All receptors come from a woman in her twenties or thirties in good health and CMV-seropositive.

The J gene is TRBJ1-2, the V gene TRBV27; 8 bases match TRBD1. The germline CDR1 and CDR2 sequences are MNHEY and SMNVEV (reference sequence). V was pared by 0 bases and J by 2 bases, with 11 bases of the junction left unmatched. The CDR3 runs 18 residues. In nucleotides, the CDR3 is TGTGCCAGCAGTTTATCCTTACTCAGGACAGGGAAGAACTATGGCTACACCTTC. It is translated as CASSLSLLRTGKNYGYTF.

The V and J genes are TRBV4-1 and TRBJ2-2; 10 bases match TRBD1. The CDR3 consists of 21 residues. The trim removed 1 base at V and 0 bases at J, leaving 14 bases unmatched. From germline, CDR1 is MGHRA and CDR2 YSYEKL. This CDR3 reads CASSQAFRDRGVLPNTGELFF. The DNA of the CDR3 is TGCGCCAGCAGCCAAGCCTTCCGGGACAGGGGTGTCCTGCCGAACACCGGGGAGCTGTTTTTT.

V is TRBV7-6 and J is TRBJ1-2, with TRBD1 matching 7 bases. Germline V gene lookup returns CDR1 SGHVS and CDR2 FNYEAQ. The CDR3 runs 13 residues. V lost 3 bases and J lost 2; bases outside the gene matches: 0. In DNA form, the CDR3 reads TGTGCCAGCAGCTTGGGACAGAACTATGGCTACACCTTC. This codes for CASSLGQNYGYTF.

The chain couples TRBV27 to TRBJ2-3; no firm D call. CDR1 is MNHEY, CDR2 SMNVEV, per germline (reference sequence). Deletions cut 8 bases from V and 2 bases from J, with 8 bases between. There are 12 residues in the CDR3. CDR3 nucleotide sequence: TGTGCCAGCGGCAAGATCACAGATACGCAGTATTTT. The encoded protein is CASGKITDTQYF.

The rearrangement joins TRBV30 to TRBJ1-1; no definite D call. The CDR3 length is 15 residues. From germline, CDR1 is GTSNPN and CDR2 SVGIG (reference sequence). V lost 0 bases to trimming and J lost 1 base, with 12 bases between them. This CDR3 is CAWSVGRIGNTEAFF. CDR3 nucleotide sequence: TGTGCCTGGAGTGTGGGGAGGATCGGGAACACTGAAGCTTTCTTT.